This T cell receptor (beta chain) is drawn from a study of T cell responses to AZD1222 COVID-19 vaccine. Broader study findings: There were repertoire samples only from the period after the peak T cell response. Breadth and depth of Spike-specific TCRs rose after two AZD1222 doses. Regions 160-218 and 743-854 dominated among vaccine-associated CD4 TCRs spanning spike. It should be noted that donors were predominantly white British and more often female, and clonal diversity was possibly underestimated.

To note about this clone: Its antigen is not known.

Method: immunoSEQ multiplex PCR; TCRdb's copy keeps in-frame clones and lacks some. Seen here are 86,000 or so clones, around 90% observed once, and the top ten hold about 4.9%. The CDR3 runs 17 residues. Germline CDR1 reads MNHNS; CDR2 reads SASEGT. The V end was cut by 1 base, the J end by 1 base, with 13 bases between. V gene TRBV6-1 combines with J gene TRBJ2-2, with D perhaps matching TRBD2 (6 bases). The specimen comprised peripheral blood, sampled on day 0 of MenACWY control vaccination. The source of this sequence is an adult in good health. This CDR3 reads CASSEVTGGLNTGELFF. Here the CDR3 DNA reads TGTGCCAGCAGTGAAGTTACCGGGGGACTGAACACCGGGGAGCTGTTTTTT.